This paragraph reports one TCR beta chain. Antigen specificity is unknown. Germline CDR1 reads MGHRA; CDR2 reads YSYEKL. After removal of 4 bases from V and 6 bases from J, the junction contained 12 bases not matched to a gene. The CDR3 is 17 residues long. The sample is drawn from a study of T cells in Graves' hyperthyroidism and ophthalmopathy. RNA transcripts provided the source from which TCR beta CDR3 regions were amplified. First-round RT-PCR of the TCR CDR3 relied on the HTBI primer set. TCRdb re-called the multiplex PCR reads through MiXCR, storing one row per CDR3 protein. The table lists around 250,000 distinct CDR3 sequences, about 24% of them singletons, with approximately 35% in the top ten. Researchers barred patients who had uncontrolled infection, other autoimmune disease, pregnancy or lactation. Study outcomes and limitations: With a median lead of around 6.7 months before onset, the model predicted ophthalmopathy.

The source is a woman aged 40 to 50 with Graves' ophthalmopathy. J is TRBJ1-5 and V is TRBV4-1; 10 bases match TRBD1. Sample: blood. CDR3 nucleotides: TGCGCCAGCAGCCCCCCCCCCGACAGGGGGCTTCGTCAGCCCCAGCATTTT. Protein product: CASSPPPDRGLRQPQHF.